This T cell receptor (beta chain) was captured in a study of blood T cells in healthy people across ages. Study-wide results and limits: Estimates based on one million T cells were treated as lower bounds.

It was ten milliliters of peripheral blood that were drawn from each donor. PBMCs, at least 6 million per sample, were isolated. As for this clonotype: Its antigen is currently unknown.

A second PCR, run for roughly 7 to 12 cycles, used a sample-barcoded 5' primer plus a J-beta primer mix. MiXCR, run by TCRdb on the 5' RACE reads, gives a single entry per CDR3 protein. The repertoire has some 780,000 distinct CDR3 sequences, around 50% of them found once; the top ten carry roughly 26%. Germline CDR1 is SQVTM and CDR2 is ANQGSEA. V lost 7 bases, J lost 4 bases, and 13 bases lay in between. The CDR3 has 13 residues. The rearrangement links TRBV29-1 to TRBJ1-4; possibly TRBD1 for D (6 bases). The clonotype was recovered from a man between 35 and 55 years old in good health. The sample consisted of blood. In nucleotides, the CDR3 is TGCAGCGGCCTCCGGGACAATAATGAAAAACTGTTTTTT. Its protein is CSGLRDNNEKLFF.